These 25 T cell receptor beta chains originate from one sample sequenced in a study (dated by TCRdb to the mid-2010s). Libraries came from 5' RACE. The reads were generated on an Illumina MiSeq. Using fastp at Q25 and MiXCR, TCRdb reprocessed the public reads and kept productive beta chains. Entries are consolidated by CDR3 protein sequence, retaining the most common genes and DNA. For this sample there are about 40,000 distinct CDR3 sequences; roughly 21% appear just once. The top ten hold more than 4% of the sample. Cells that were CD4+CD25+CD127-/low were the ones isolated as Tregs. Sequencing was carried out using Tregs sorted from blood. All receptors come from a female donor with breast cancer.

A note on this clonotype: A junction boundary mismatches the germline segment, possibly from a read error. V is TRBV11-2 and J is TRBJ1-5, with D unresolved. Germline V CDR1 and CDR2: SGHAT, FQNNGV. CDR3 length equals 15 residues. CDR3 sequence reads: CASSLGGAGNRPQHF. CDR3 coding DNA: TGTGCCAGCAGCTTAGGCGGAGCTGGCAATCGGCCCCAGCATTTT.

This clonotype was observed a handful of times. CDR3 sequence reads: CSARETGVETQYF. The CDR3 region has the DNA TGCAGTGCTAGAGAGACAGGGGTGGAGACCCAGTACTTC. This sequence joins TRBV20-1 and TRBJ2-5; 8 bases align to TRBD1. This CDR3 has 13 residues. In germline, CDR1 is DFQATT, CDR2 SNEGSKA (reference sequence). Trimming removed 0 bases from V and 5 bases from J; junction bases left unmatched: 2.

About this clonotype itself: A read error is possible here, since a much larger clone lies one base away. The CDR3 does not close with the conserved phenylalanine or tryptophan, likely indicating a read error. The chain employs TRBV7-6 and TRBJ1-4; 8 bases map to TRBD1. After removal of 4 bases from V and 8 bases from J, the junction contained 12 bases not matched to a gene. The CDR3 extends over 16 amino acids. Germline V gene sequence: CDR1 SGHVS, CDR2 FNYEAQ. CDR3 sequence reads: CASSSQGAMGNEKLFL. As DNA, the CDR3 is TGTGCCAGCAGCTCCCAGGGGGCGATGGGAAACGAAAAACTGTTTCTT.

The CDR3 nucleotides read TGTGCCAGCAGCCATGGGACAGGCAGCACAGATACGCAGTATTTT. Translated: CASSHGTGSTDTQYF. This rearrangement joins TRBV12-3 or TRBV12-4 to TRBJ2-3; TRBD1 matches at 8 bases. The CDR3 consists of 15 residues. J lost 0 bases, V lost 6 bases, and 5 bases had no gene match.

The V and J genes are TRBV12-3 or TRBV12-4 and TRBJ2-1, with TRBD2 identical over 9 bases. With 5 bases clipped from V and 7 bases from J, the junction kept 6 bases outside the gene matches. This CDR3 has 14 amino acids. The CDR3 loop is CASSVSGRRNEQFF. CDR3 nucleotides: TGTGCCAGCAGTGTTAGCGGGAGAAGGAATGAGCAGTTCTTC.

As regards this clonotype: With a much larger clone just one base away, this may be a read error. CDR3 nucleotides: TGCGCCAGCAGCTTGAGTGGGCATGGGGACAATAAGCAGTTCTTC. Protein product: CASSLSGHGDNKQFF. The chain has TRBV5-1 and TRBJ2-1, with D tentatively TRBD1 (6 bases). The CDR3 runs to 15 residues. Germline V gene data show CDR1 as SGHRS and CDR2 as YFSETQ.

The table lists this clonotype with many counts. The chain links TRBV12-3 or TRBV12-4 to TRBJ2-2, with TRBD1 matching over 7 bases. This CDR3 contains 18 residues. The V segment lost 5 bases and the J segment 2 bases; nucleotides outside the gene matches: 14. CDR3 sequence: CASSDSTGNMVNTGELFF. The CDR3 DNA reads TGTGCCAGCAGTGACTCGACAGGGAATATGGTTAACACCGGGGAGCTGTTTTTT.

The sample holds a few counts of this clonotype. The gene calls are TRBV28 and TRBJ2-1; D gene unclear. The CDR3 contains 12 residues. The germline V gene has CDR1 MDHEN and CDR2 SYDVKM. V lost 3 bases and J lost 9, with 9 bases in between. CDR3 DNA: TGTGCCAGCAGTTTTTGGCGAACTGAGCAGTTCTTC. Its protein is CASSFWRTEQFF. Supplemented by reference TRBV28 and TRBJ2-1, the full variable domain reads DVKVTQSSRYLVKRTGEKVFLECVQDMDHENMFWYRQDPGLGLRLIYFSYDVKMKEKGDIPEGYSVSREKKERFSLILESASTNQTSMYLCASSFWRTEQFFGPGTRLTVL.

There are many counts of this clonotype. CDR3 bases: TGTGCCAGCAGCCCTACAAAACTAGTACCGTGGTTAGATACGCAGTATTTT. This codes for CASSPTKLVPWLDTQYF. The chain uses TRBV7-9 and TRBJ2-3, with D possibly matching TRBD2 (5 bases). The V gene's germline CDR1 is SEHNR and CDR2 FQNEAQ (reference sequence). Trimming took off 5 bases at V and 5 bases at J, with 23 bases between the two ends. The CDR3 extends over 17 amino acids.

A remark on this clonotype: A much larger clone is a single base away; this may be a read error. The rearrangement links TRBV7-9 to TRBJ2-1; D is unclear. CDR3 length equals 12 residues. V was cut by 1 base and J by 12 bases, with 10 bases left in between. CDR1 and CDR2 (germline): SEHNR, FQNEAQ (reference sequence). CDR3: CASSLGGDGQFF. CDR3 sequence (DNA): TGTGCCAGCAGCTTAGGTGGGGATGGGCAGTTCTTC.

This clonotype has a single count. One base away lies a much larger clone, so this may be a sequencing read error. The chain has TRBV5-5 and TRBJ2-1; no firm D call. The CDR3 extends over 13 amino acids. Germline V gene sequence: CDR1 SGHKS, CDR2 YYEKEE (reference sequence). The CDR3 DNA follows: TGTGCCAACAGCTTGTTGAACTACAATGAGCAGTTCTTC. It yields the protein CANSLLNYNEQFF.

In regard to this clonotype: This may arise from a read error, as a much more abundant clone is one base away. The V call is TRBV5-1, the J call TRBJ2-3; unclear D gene. The CDR3 has 14 residues. Germline V CDR1 and CDR2: SGHRS, YFSETQ. CDR3 amino acids: CASSLALSADAQYF. In DNA, the CDR3 is TGCGCCAGCAGCTTGGCCCTCAGTGCAGATGCGCAGTATTTT.

A note on this clonotype: A much larger clone is a single base away; this may be a read error. The chain uses TRBV6-5 and TRBJ1-1; weak D call: TRBD1 (6 bases). CDR1 and CDR2 (germline): MNHEY, SVGAGI. The CDR3 covers 14 residues. CDR3 nucleotide sequence: TGTACCAGCAGTTACTCGCAGGGGAGCACTGAAGCTTTCTTT. Translating gives CTSSYSQGSTEAFF.

CDR3 sequence reads: CASSRDGLAGGEQFF. Written as DNA, the CDR3 is TGTGCCAGCAGCCGAGACGGACTAGCGGGGGGCGAGCAGTTCTTC. The rearrangement joins TRBV27 to TRBJ2-1, with 14 bases matching TRBD2. J was trimmed by 10 bases and V by 6 bases; bases with no gene match: 8. Germline CDR1 reads MNHEY; CDR2 reads SMNVEV (reference sequence). This CDR3 has 15 residues.

This clonotype was picked up a small number of times. The chain carries TRBV4-2 and TRBJ2-7; 10 positions agree with TRBD2. With V trimmed by 0 bases and J by 2 bases, 7 bases remained unmatched. Germline loops: CDR1 LGHNA, CDR2 YNFKEQ. This CDR3 comprises 17 residues. CDR3 residues: CASSQDIERGGPYEQYF. The CDR3 DNA is TGTGCCAGCAGCCAAGATATAGAGCGGGGGGGGCCCTACGAGCAGTACTTC.

DNA for the CDR3: TGTGCCAGCAGCCGGGAGGACAGGGGCCTCTACAATGAGCAGTTCTTC. Translating gives CASSREDRGLYNEQFF. The rearrangement uses TRBV4-2 and TRBJ2-1, with TRBD1 matching 9 bases. The germline gives CDR1 LGHNA, CDR2 YNFKEQ. The V and J ends lost 4 bases and 3 bases, in that order; junction bases with no gene match: 7. CDR3 length: 16 residues.

This clonotype has ten or more counts. V and J are TRBV2 and TRBJ2-4, with D uncertain. V was shortened by 2 bases and J by 1 base, with 9 bases between the two germline ends. CDR3 length equals 15 residues. Germline CDR1 SNHLY, CDR2 FYNNEI. The CDR3 loop reads CASSEKGPAKNIQYF. In DNA form, the CDR3 reads TGTGCCAGCAGTGAAAAGGGCCCTGCCAAAAACATTCAGTACTTC. The entire variable domain, with the rest obtained from reference TRBV2 and TRBJ2-4, is as follows: EPEVTQTPSHQVTQMGQEVILRCVPISNHLYFYWYRQILGQKVEFLVSFYNNEISEKSEIFDDQFSVERPDGSNFTLKIRSTKLEDSAMYFCASSEKGPAKNIQYFGAGTRLSVL.

This rearrangement joins TRBV7-3 to TRBJ2-3, with D unresolved. The CDR3 sequence is 12 residues long. V dropped 1 base and J dropped 5 bases, with 4 bases sitting between them. Germline assignment: CDR1 SGHTA and CDR2 FQGTGA. CDR3 protein: CASSLNRDTQYF. CDR3 sequence (DNA): TGTGCCAGCAGCTTAAACAGAGATACGCAGTATTTT.

The chain couples TRBV27 to TRBJ2-7; 7 bases line up with TRBD2. Germline loops: CDR1 MNHEY, CDR2 SMNVEV (reference sequence). The CDR3 totals 13 residues. J was trimmed by 4 bases and V by 6 bases; bases with no gene match: 6. As DNA, the CDR3 is TGTGCCAGCAGAGGGGAGGGCCAATACGAGCAGTACTTC. The encoded protein is CASRGEGQYEQYF.

This clonotype was counted at least ten times. The genes are TRBV12-3 or TRBV12-4 and TRBJ1-1, with D uncertain. The CDR3 length is 14 residues. Trimming cost V 2 bases and J 4 bases, with 11 bases left between them. CDR3 sequence (DNA): TGTGCCAGCAGTTTAAGGCAGACTAGCACTGAAGCTTTCTTT. Translation: CASSLRQTSTEAFF.

This clonotype was found a few times. The V call is TRBV7-9, the J call TRBJ2-3; D is uncertain. This CDR3 is 17 amino acids long. V was cut by 4 bases and J by 0 bases, with 17 bases left in between. CDR1 and CDR2 (germline): SEHNR, FQNEAQ (reference sequence). The CDR3 sequence is CASSSPGTEVSTDTQYF. Written as DNA, the CDR3 is TGTGCCAGCAGCTCACCCGGCACAGAGGTTAGCACAGATACGCAGTATTTT. Full variable domain (remainder filled in from reference TRBV7-9 and TRBJ2-3): DTGVSQNPRHKITKRGQNVTFRCDPISEHNRLYWYRQTLGQGPEFLTYFQNEAQLEKSRLLSDRFSAERPKGSFSTLEIQRTEQGDSAMYLCASSSPGTEVSTDTQYFGPGTRLTVL.

The table lists this clonotype with many counts. The J gene is TRBJ2-1, the V gene TRBV7-2; 8 nucleotides line up with TRBD2. Per germline, CDR1 SGHTA and CDR2 FQGNSA. This CDR3 spans 15 amino acids. V shed 1 base and J 5 bases; nucleotides not matched to a gene: 4. CDR3 loop: CASSLEGRGDNEQFF. Here the CDR3 DNA reads TGTGCCAGCAGCTTAGAGGGGCGGGGGGACAATGAGCAGTTCTTC.

The V gene is TRBV5-6, the J gene TRBJ1-4; 11 bases match TRBD1. The CDR3 contains 18 residues. The V and J ends lost 4 bases and 0 bases, in that order; junction bases with no gene match: 8. Germline V CDR1 and CDR2: SGHDT, YYEEEE. CDR3 sequence (DNA): TGTGCCAGCAGCGTATCCGGGACAGGGGGTGCAACTAATGAAAAACTGTTTTTT. Residues: CASSVSGTGGATNEKLFF.

This clonotype was picked up a small number of times. This chain uses TRBV5-4 with TRBJ2-7; 7 nucleotides line up with TRBD1. The CDR3 covers 14 residues. V trimming: 4 bases; J trimming: 1 base; junction bases outside the gene matches: 5. Germline V gene data show CDR1 as SGHNT and CDR2 as YYREEE (reference sequence). CDR3 region: CASSIGTESYEQYF. The DNA for the CDR3 is TGTGCCAGCAGCATAGGGACAGAATCCTACGAGCAGTACTTC.

Worth noting for this clonotype: This may come from a read error, since a much larger clone is one base off. The rearrangement uses TRBV5-1 and TRBJ2-5, with D perhaps matching TRBD2 (6 bases). Germline CDR1 and CDR2: SGHRS and YFSETQ. The CDR3 length is 14 residues. In nucleotides, the CDR3 is TGCACCAGCAGCTTGGGCGGGGTCCCAGAGACCCAGTACTTC. Protein: CTSSLGGVPETQYF. The whole variable domain, filled in from reference TRBV5-1 and TRBJ2-5, reads KAGVTQTPRYLIKTRGQQVTLSCSPISGHRSVSWYQQTPGQGLQFLFEYFSETQRNKGNFPGRFSGRQFSNSRSEMNVSTLELGDSALYLCTSSLGGVPETQYFGPGTRLLVL.